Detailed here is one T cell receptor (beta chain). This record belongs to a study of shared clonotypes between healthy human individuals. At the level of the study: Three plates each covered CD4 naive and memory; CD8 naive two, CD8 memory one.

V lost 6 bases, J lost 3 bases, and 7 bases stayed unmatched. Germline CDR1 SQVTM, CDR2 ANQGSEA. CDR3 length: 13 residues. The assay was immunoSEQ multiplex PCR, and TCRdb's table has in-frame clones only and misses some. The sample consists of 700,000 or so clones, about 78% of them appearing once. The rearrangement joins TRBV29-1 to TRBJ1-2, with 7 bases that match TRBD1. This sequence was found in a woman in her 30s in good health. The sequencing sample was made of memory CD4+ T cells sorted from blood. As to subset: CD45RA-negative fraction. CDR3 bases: TGCAGCGTCACAAGACAGGGCTACTATGGCTACACCTTC. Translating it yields CSVTRQGYYGYTF.